This T cell receptor beta chain was obtained from a study of blood T cell repertoires in COVID-19. For the study at large: The origin of the acute and convalescent COVID-19 samples was the United States, Italy and Spain. PBMCs, B-cell-depleted T cells, or T cells provided the cDNA or gDNA that made up the material.

Original methodology: Quantification of nucleated cells was approximated via reference gene primer amplification. The data were produced by immunoSEQ multiplex PCR, yet TCRdb's version contains in-frame clones alone and is incomplete. The V and J calls and the clone size are those of that table, but D and trimming were determined from the DNA. The top ten clones hold under 6% of a sample with about 150,000 clones, approximately 90% of them seen once. The junction had 16 bases not matched to a gene; V was cut back by 4 bases and J by 2 bases. Germline CDR1 is MDHEN and CDR2 is SYDVKM. This CDR3 spans 18 amino acids.

The V gene is TRBV28, the J gene TRBJ2-7; TRBD1 matches 8 bases. Sequencing was done on a sample of peripheral blood. This clonotype was obtained from a human donor in a cohort sampled during active COVID-19. In DNA form, the CDR3 reads TGTGCCAGCAGTTCCCTATTGATCGACAGGGGACTCGCCTACGAGCAGTACTTC. Translating it yields CASSSLLIDRGLAYEQYF.